A single sample is the source of the 10 T cell receptor beta chains below, sequenced in a study of cytomegalovirus exposure and HLA in healthy donors. With 60 Vbeta and 13 Jbeta primers, the PCR was carried out. The data were produced by immunoSEQ multiplex PCR, yet TCRdb's version contains in-frame clones alone and is incomplete. The table includes roughly 100,000 clones, around 76% detected once. The sample consisted of PBMCs. These receptors came from a man aged 35-49 years in good health and CMV-seropositive.

This chain joins TRBV29-1 and TRBJ2-5; the D gene is possibly TRBD1 (5 bases). The V gene's germline CDR1 is SQVTM and CDR2 ANQGSEA. V was shortened by 7 bases and J by 1 base, with 7 bases between the two germline ends. The CDR3 has 11 residues. The CDR3 sequence is CSAGPQETQYF. The CDR3 region has the DNA TGCAGCGCAGGGCCCCAAGAGACCCAGTACTTC.

This rearrangement joins TRBV4-3 to TRBJ2-1; D is unclear. CDR1 and CDR2 from the germline V gene are LGHNA and YSLEER. This CDR3 comprises 17 residues. The ends were cut back, 0 bases at V and 0 bases at J, with 12 bases in the middle. CDR3: CASSQDLVFSSYNEQFF. CDR3 in DNA: TGCGCCAGCAGCCAAGATCTTGTATTCAGCTCCTACAATGAGCAGTTCTTC.

This sequence joins TRBV30 and TRBJ1-5; perhaps TRBD1 as D (6 bases). CDR1 GTSNPN and CDR2 SVGIG come from the germline V gene (reference sequence). V was clipped by 3 bases and J by 6 bases, with 18 bases between them. The length of the CDR3 is 15 residues. The CDR3 loop reads CAWRDLTGCCQPQHF. The CDR3 DNA follows: TGTGCCTGGAGAGATCTTACAGGGTGCTGTCAGCCCCAGCATTTT.

This rearrangement joins TRBV9 to TRBJ2-7; tentatively, D is TRBD1 (6 bases). The CDR3 has 13 amino acids. Germline assignment: CDR1 SGDLS and CDR2 YYNGEE. V was pared by 0 bases and J by 2 bases, with 6 bases between. Here the CDR3 DNA reads TGTGCCAGCAGCGTAGGGGACACCTACGAGCAGTACTTC. Translation gives CASSVGDTYEQYF.

This clone was seen only a few times. The chain recombines TRBV5-8 with TRBJ1-1, with D perhaps matching TRBD1 (5 bases). The V gene lost 5 bases and the J gene lost 1 base, with 18 bases spanning the gap. The CDR3 spans 16 residues. In germline, CDR1 is SGHTS, CDR2 YDEGEE. In nucleotides, the CDR3 is TGTGCCAGCAGACAAGGGGATAGGCGAAGGAACACTGAAGCTTTCTTT. Amino acids: CASRQGDRRRNTEAFF.

The V gene is TRBV27, the J gene TRBJ2-7; 7 bases agree with TRBD1. Germline loops: CDR1 MNHEY, CDR2 SMNVEV (reference sequence). Trimming at V came to 2 bases and at J to 2 bases, leaving 0 bases not matched to a gene. The CDR3 is made up of 13 amino acids. The CDR3 DNA follows: TGTGCCAGCAGTTTAGACAGGGCCTACGAGCAGTACTTC. Translation: CASSLDRAYEQYF.

The table lists this clone with many counts. The rearrangement joins TRBV11-2 to TRBJ2-2; maybe TRBD1 (6 bases). The CDR3 covers 14 residues. The germline V and J ends were trimmed by 5 bases and 1 base, with 8 bases remaining between them. Germline CDR1 is SGHAT and CDR2 is FQNNGV. The CDR3, as DNA: TGTGCCAGCAGCACAGGGTGGAACACCGGGGAGCTGTTTTTT. It codes for CASSTGWNTGELFF.

J is TRBJ1-1 and V is TRBV12-5; TRBD1 aligns across 9 bases. CDR1 is LGHNT, CDR2 FRNRAP, per germline. The ends lost 2 bases at V and 5 bases at J; junction bases unmatched: 3. The CDR3 loop spans 14 amino acids. CDR3 protein: CASGLPGQGTEAFF. The CDR3 bases are TGTGCTAGTGGTTTGCCGGGACAGGGAACTGAAGCTTTCTTT.

The rearrangement joins TRBV7-2 to TRBJ2-1, with 12 positions matching TRBD2. This CDR3 has 17 residues. Looked up from germline, CDR1 is SGHTA and CDR2 is FQGNSA. Trimming removed 4 bases from V and 4 bases from J; junction bases left unmatched: 8. The CDR3 is CASSSQGLAGRYNEQFF. The CDR3 region has the DNA TGTGCCAGCAGCTCCCAGGGACTAGCGGGTAGATACAATGAGCAGTTCTTC.

The CDR3 sequence: CASSQGQGPLYEQYF. The CDR3 nucleotides read TGCGCCAGCAGCCAAGGACAGGGTCCCCTTTACGAGCAGTACTTC. The chain employs TRBV4-3 and TRBJ2-5; the match to TRBD1 covers 7 bases. The assigned J gene may be wrong: the sequence end matches TRBJ2-7 better. The CDR3 covers 15 residues. Germline-derived CDR1 and CDR2 are LGHNA and YSLEER.